The 4 T cell receptor beta chains below all came from one sample that was sequenced in a study of blood T cell repertoires in COVID-19. The method was immunoSEQ multiplex PCR; TCRdb's version includes in-frame clones alone and lacks a portion of them. The sample contains around 130,000 clones, approximately 80% of which appear only once. The specimen sequenced was peripheral blood. Receptors originate from a woman aged 55-69 years with acute or convalescent COVID-19.

This clone has a single count. The CDR3 is CASSYEGGYNSPLHF. The CDR3 DNA is TGTGCCAGCAGTTACGAGGGAGGGTACAATTCACCCCTCCACTTT. The V and J genes are TRBV6-5 and TRBJ1-6; no clear D gene. Trimming pared 2 bases from V and 7 bases from J, leaving 12 bases between. The germline gives CDR1 MNHEY, CDR2 SVGAGI. The CDR3 consists of 15 residues.

The J gene is TRBJ2-7, the V gene TRBV3-1 (or the pseudogene TRBV3-2); D call uncertain. In germline, CDR1 is LGHDT, CDR2 YNNKEL (reference sequence). The CDR3 sequence is 11 residues long. Trimming removed 4 bases from V and 3 bases from J, with 4 bases in between. The DNA for the CDR3 is TGTGCCAGCAGCCTATACTACGAGCAGTACTTC. It translates to CASSLYYEQYF.

The table lists this clone with a few counts. The rearrangement links TRBV2 to TRBJ1-1; no clear D. CDR3 length equals 14 residues. Germline V gives CDR1 SNHLY, CDR2 FYNNEI. The ends were cut back, 2 bases at V and 0 bases at J, with 7 bases in the middle. The CDR3 loop reads CASSERGMNTEAFF. The CDR3 region has the DNA TGTGCCAGCAGTGAACGGGGTATGAACACTGAAGCTTTCTTT. The variable domain in full, with the rest retrieved from reference TRBV2 and TRBJ1-1, is EPEVTQTPSHQVTQMGQEVILRCVPISNHLYFYWYRQILGQKVEFLVSFYNNEISEKSEIFDDQFSVERPDGSNFTLKIRSTKLEDSAMYFCASSERGMNTEAFFGQGTRLTVV.

This chain connects TRBV4-1 to TRBJ2-3; the match to TRBD2 covers 16 bases. CDR3 length: 19 residues. CDR1 is MGHRA and CDR2 is YSYEKL in the germline V gene. The V gene end was trimmed by 4 bases and the J gene end by 2 bases; junction bases not matched to a gene: 9. The CDR3 loop reads CASSPGLAGGNHNTDTQYF. Written as DNA, the CDR3 is TGCGCCAGCAGCCCGGGACTAGCGGGGGGGAACCATAACACAGATACGCAGTATTTT.